Listed below are T cell receptor beta chains from one sample, sequenced in a study of blood T cell repertoires in COVID-19. Produced via immunoSEQ multiplex PCR; TCRdb's table is partial and in-frame only. Of a few hundred thousand clones in the sample, over 75% were seen once. The sequencing sample was made of peripheral blood. These TCRs come from a human donor with COVID-19, enrolled during active disease. The donor label of this sample is uncertain. Each CDR3 is given with its conserved first and last residue. Fields, in order: V gene, clone size, D gene, J gene, CDR3 protein, CDR3 DNA. The D gene is left open where the match is weak. The size entry is marked missing in some rows and otherwise reads once, few, many or a size class.

v_call: TRBV7-2; clone_size: NA; d_call: NA; j_call: TRBJ2-5; cdr3_aa: CASSPGTLKETQYF; cdr3_nt: TGTGCCAGCAGCCCCGGGACTCTGAAGGAGACCCAGTACTTC
v_call: TRBV28; clone_size: NA; d_call: NA; j_call: TRBJ2-7; cdr3_aa: CASNPAGTYEQYF; cdr3_nt: TGTGCCAGCAATCCAGCGGGTACCTACGAGCAGTACTTC
v_call: TRBV5-1; clone_size: once; d_call: TRBD2; j_call: TRBJ2-3; cdr3_aa: CASSLPGGGEDTQYF; cdr3_nt: TGCGCCAGCAGCTTGCCGGGAGGTGGGGAAGATACGCAGTATTTT
v_call: TRBV5-1; clone_size: NA; d_call: TRBD2; j_call: TRBJ2-5; cdr3_aa: CASSLEGRGGGRETQYF; cdr3_nt: TGCGCCAGCAGCTTGGAGGGGCGCGGGGGGGGTCGAGAGACCCAGTACTTC
v_call: TRBV6-5; clone_size: NA; d_call: TRBD2; j_call: TRBJ2-5; cdr3_aa: CASSYRREWETQYF; cdr3_nt: TGTGCCAGCAGTTATCGGCGGGAGTGGGAGACCCAGTACTTC
v_call: TRBV20-1; clone_size: NA; d_call: TRBD2; j_call: TRBJ2-3; cdr3_aa: CSASWGGGDTDTQYF; cdr3_nt: TGCAGTGCTAGTTGGGGCGGGGGGGACACAGATACGCAGTATTTT
v_call: TRBV19; clone_size: NA; d_call: NA; j_call: TRBJ1-1; cdr3_aa: CASSMAGQANTEAFF; cdr3_nt: TGTGCCAGTAGTATGGCGGGTCAGGCGAACACTGAAGCTTTCTTT
v_call: TRBV6-5; clone_size: NA; d_call: NA; j_call: TRBJ2-2; cdr3_aa: CAAQASQGTGELFF; cdr3_nt: TGTGCCGCTCAAGCATCACAGGGAACCGGGGAGCTGTTTTTT
v_call: TRBV25-1; clone_size: once; d_call: NA; j_call: TRBJ2-2; cdr3_aa: CASRDRDNSFGELFF; cdr3_nt: TGTGCCAGCAGAGACCGGGACAACTCCTTCGGGGAGCTGTTTTTT
v_call: TRBV5-1; clone_size: few; d_call: NA; j_call: TRBJ2-3; cdr3_aa: CASSLMGASGTDTQYF; cdr3_nt: TGCGCCAGCAGCTTGATGGGGGCTTCGGGAACAGATACGCAGTATTTT
v_call: TRBV4-2; clone_size: NA; d_call: TRBD2; j_call: TRBJ2-1; cdr3_aa: CASSQEMAGDISSYNEQFF; cdr3_nt: TGTGCCAGCAGCCAAGAAATGGCGGGAGACATTAGCTCCTACAATGAGCAGTTCTTC
v_call: TRBV5-1; clone_size: NA; d_call: TRBD1; j_call: TRBJ2-2; cdr3_aa: CASSLEQGAIGELFF; cdr3_nt: TGCGCCAGCAGCTTGGAACAGGGGGCAATCGGGGAGCTGTTTTTT
v_call: TRBV5-1; clone_size: NA; d_call: TRBD1; j_call: TRBJ2-7; cdr3_aa: CASSQVGTGGYEQYF; cdr3_nt: TGCGCCAGCAGCCAGGTAGGGACAGGGGGCTACGAGCAGTACTTC
v_call: TRBV18; clone_size: NA; d_call: TRBD1; j_call: TRBJ1-3; cdr3_aa: CASSPPGTGRNTIYF; cdr3_nt: TGTGCCAGCTCACCTCCCGGGACAGGGAGAAACACCATATATTTT
v_call: TRBV10-2; clone_size: few; d_call: TRBD1; j_call: TRBJ2-7; cdr3_aa: CASSESNRGSYEQYF; cdr3_nt: TGCGCCAGCAGTGAAAGTAACAGGGGTTCCTACGAGCAGTACTTC
v_call: TRBV11-3; clone_size: once; d_call: NA; j_call: TRBJ1-1; cdr3_aa: CASSLDHVNTEAFF; cdr3_nt: TGTGCCAGCAGCTTAGATCATGTGAACACTGAAGCTTTCTTT
v_call: TRBV19; clone_size: once; d_call: NA; j_call: TRBJ2-2; cdr3_aa: CASSGLANTGELFF; cdr3_nt: TGTGCCAGTAGCGGACTTGCGAACACCGGGGAGCTGTTTTTT
v_call: TRBV28; clone_size: few; d_call: NA; j_call: TRBJ1-5; cdr3_aa: CASSSWGDRQPQHF; cdr3_nt: TGTGCCAGCAGTTCCTGGGGGGATAGGCAGCCCCAGCATTTT
v_call: TRBV18; clone_size: NA; d_call: TRBD1; j_call: TRBJ1-4; cdr3_aa: CASSPIDMGQGVEKLFF; cdr3_nt: TGTGCCAGCTCACCAATAGACATGGGACAGGGTGTTGAAAAACTGTTTTTT
v_call: TRBV28; clone_size: NA; d_call: NA; j_call: TRBJ1-1; cdr3_aa: CASRVLREDTEAFF; cdr3_nt: TGTGCCAGCAGAGTACTACGGGAGGACACTGAAGCTTTCTTT
v_call: TRBV6-5; clone_size: NA; d_call: TRBD1; j_call: TRBJ1-1; cdr3_aa: CASSIQRTGERIF; cdr3_nt: TGTGCCAGCAGCATACAAAGGACAGGAGAAAGGATATTT
v_call: TRBV20-1; clone_size: NA; d_call: TRBD1; j_call: TRBJ1-6; cdr3_aa: CSASADRGPFSGGSPLHF; cdr3_nt: TGCAGTGCTAGTGCTGACAGGGGGCCCTTCTCTGGGGGTTCACCCCTCCACTTT
v_call: TRBV9; clone_size: few; d_call: TRBD1; j_call: TRBJ2-7; cdr3_aa: CASSASGTGTYEQYF; cdr3_nt: TGTGCCAGCAGCGCTTCCGGGACAGGCACCTACGAGCAGTACTTC
v_call: TRBV5-1; clone_size: NA; d_call: NA; j_call: TRBJ1-3; cdr3_aa: CASSSASTGSDTIYF; cdr3_nt: TGCGCCAGCAGCTCCGCGTCGACAGGTAGCGACACCATATATTTT
v_call: TRBV27; clone_size: NA; d_call: TRBD2; j_call: TRBJ2-1; cdr3_aa: CASFPPLGTSVYNEQFF; cdr3_nt: TGTGCCAGCTTTCCACCCCTCGGGACTAGTGTTTACAATGAGCAGTTCTTC
v_call: TRBV7-3; clone_size: NA; d_call: NA; j_call: TRBJ1-1; cdr3_aa: CASSLTDRGRGTEAFF; cdr3_nt: TGTGCCAGCAGCTTAACGGACCGGGGGAGGGGCACTGAAGCTTTCTTT
v_call: TRBV7-9; clone_size: NA; d_call: NA; j_call: TRBJ1-2; cdr3_aa: CASSLREQGDGYTF; cdr3_nt: TGTGCCAGCAGCTTAAGAGAACAGGGAGATGGCTACACCTTC
v_call: TRBV9; clone_size: NA; d_call: TRBD1; j_call: TRBJ1-6; cdr3_aa: CASSVGGTGFQPLHF; cdr3_nt: TGTGCCAGCAGCGTAGGCGGGACAGGGTTTCAGCCCCTCCACTTT
v_call: TRBV4-3; clone_size: few; d_call: TRBD2; j_call: TRBJ2-7; cdr3_aa: CASSQAWLGGAGGYEQYF; cdr3_nt: TGCGCCAGCAGCCAAGCCTGGCTAGGCGGAGCGGGAGGTTACGAGCAGTACTTC
v_call: TRBV28; clone_size: NA; d_call: NA; j_call: TRBJ1-1; cdr3_aa: CASTPDGLSNTEAFF; cdr3_nt: TGTGCCAGCACCCCCGATGGACTGTCGAACACTGAAGCTTTCTTT
v_call: TRBV28; clone_size: few; d_call: NA; j_call: TRBJ1-5; cdr3_aa: CASSSQGLGQPQHF; cdr3_nt: TGTGCCAGCAGTTCACAGGGTTTGGGACAGCCCCAGCATTTT
v_call: TRBV5-1; clone_size: NA; d_call: NA; j_call: TRBJ2-5; cdr3_aa: CASSPVSGGQETQYF; cdr3_nt: TGCGCCAGCAGCCCCGTGAGCGGAGGCCAAGAGACCCAGTACTTC
v_call: TRBV27; clone_size: NA; d_call: NA; j_call: TRBJ2-2; cdr3_aa: CASKEGTGELFF; cdr3_nt: TGTGCCAGCAAGGAGGGGACCGGGGAGCTGTTTTTT
v_call: TRBV3-1/TRBV3-2; clone_size: NA; d_call: TRBD1; j_call: TRBJ1-4; cdr3_aa: CASSPAWTGTNEKLFF; cdr3_nt: TGTGCCAGCAGCCCCGCATGGACAGGGACTAATGAAAAACTGTTTTTT
v_call: TRBV7-2; clone_size: NA; d_call: NA; j_call: TRBJ2-6; cdr3_aa: CASSPVGGNSGANVLTF; cdr3_nt: TGTGCCAGCAGCCCAGTTGGCGGGAACTCTGGGGCCAACGTCCTGACTTTC
v_call: TRBV6-1; clone_size: NA; d_call: NA; j_call: TRBJ2-7; cdr3_aa: CASSEAHWSSYEQYF; cdr3_nt: TGTGCCAGCAGTGAAGCCCACTGGAGCTCCTACGAGCAGTACTTC
v_call: TRBV30; clone_size: NA; d_call: TRBD1; j_call: TRBJ1-2; cdr3_aa: CAWTPGQGLSIYTF; cdr3_nt: TGTGCCTGGACTCCGGGACAGGGGCTCTCGATCTACACCTTC
v_call: TRBV18; clone_size: once; d_call: NA; j_call: TRBJ2-7; cdr3_aa: CASQPLGGYEQYF; cdr3_nt: TGTGCCAGCCAACCACTCGGGGGATACGAGCAGTACTTC
v_call: TRBV28; clone_size: few; d_call: TRBD1; j_call: TRBJ1-6; cdr3_aa: CASKTGTGHSPLHF; cdr3_nt: TGTGCCAGCAAGACCGGGACAGGTCATTCGCCCCTCCACTTT
v_call: TRBV24-1; clone_size: NA; d_call: TRBD1; j_call: TRBJ2-3; cdr3_aa: CATSALTGELRDTQYF; cdr3_nt: TGTGCCACCAGTGCCCTGACAGGGGAGTTGAGAGATACGCAGTATTTT
v_call: TRBV24-1; clone_size: NA; d_call: TRBD1; j_call: TRBJ1-5; cdr3_aa: CATSDLTGPANQPQHF; cdr3_nt: TGTGCCACCAGTGACCTGACAGGGCCTGCAAATCAGCCCCAGCATTTT
v_call: TRBV18; clone_size: NA; d_call: TRBD1; j_call: TRBJ1-2; cdr3_aa: CASSPSGGLNYGYTF; cdr3_nt: TGTGCCAGCTCACCCTCAGGGGGCCTTAACTATGGCTACACCTTC
v_call: TRBV6-2/TRBV6-3; clone_size: NA; d_call: NA; j_call: TRBJ2-2; cdr3_aa: CASSQDPSGTTNTGELFF; cdr3_nt: TGTGCCAGCAGTCAAGACCCATCCGGGACAACGAACACCGGGGAGCTGTTTTTT
v_call: TRBV10-3; clone_size: NA; d_call: TRBD2; j_call: TRBJ2-1; cdr3_aa: CAIKAGGSLNEQFF; cdr3_nt: TGTGCCATCAAGGCGGGAGGTTCGCTTAATGAGCAGTTCTTC
v_call: TRBV2; clone_size: NA; d_call: TRBD2; j_call: TRBJ2-7; cdr3_aa: CASSEAGGGFYEQYF; cdr3_nt: TGTGCCAGCAGTGAAGCGGGCGGGGGATTCTACGAGCAGTACTTC
v_call: TRBV27; clone_size: NA; d_call: TRBD1; j_call: TRBJ1-2; cdr3_aa: CASHPQGNYGYTF; cdr3_nt: TGTGCCAGCCATCCACAGGGGAACTATGGCTACACCTTC
v_call: TRBV29-1; clone_size: once; d_call: TRBD2; j_call: TRBJ2-7; cdr3_aa: CSVITSGSYEQYF; cdr3_nt: TGCAGCGTAATAACTAGCGGGTCCTACGAGCAGTACTTC
v_call: TRBV2; clone_size: NA; d_call: TRBD1; j_call: TRBJ2-3; cdr3_aa: CASSDRGRGTDTQYF; cdr3_nt: TGTGCCAGCAGTGATAGGGGGCGCGGCACAGATACGCAGTATTTT
v_call: TRBV19; clone_size: NA; d_call: NA; j_call: TRBJ2-1; cdr3_aa: CASSIDRDNEQFF; cdr3_nt: TGTGCCAGTAGTATAGATCGGGACAATGAGCAGTTCTTC
v_call: TRBV28; clone_size: NA; d_call: NA; j_call: TRBJ1-1; cdr3_aa: CASSLRVMNTEAFF; cdr3_nt: TGTGCCAGCAGTTTAAGAGTAATGAACACTGAAGCTTTCTTT
v_call: TRBV7-2; clone_size: NA; d_call: NA; j_call: TRBJ1-2; cdr3_aa: CASSFSGDYGYTF; cdr3_nt: TGTGCCAGCAGCTTCTCGGGGGACTATGGCTACACCTTC
v_call: TRBV29-1; clone_size: NA; d_call: NA; j_call: TRBJ1-2; cdr3_aa: CSVGGPRSSGYTF; cdr3_nt: TGCAGCGTCGGGGGGCCCCGAAGTAGCGGCTACACCTTC
v_call: TRBV7-9; clone_size: NA; d_call: NA; j_call: TRBJ2-5; cdr3_aa: CASSEQETQYF; cdr3_nt: TGTGCCAGCAGCGAGCAAGAGACCCAGTACTTC